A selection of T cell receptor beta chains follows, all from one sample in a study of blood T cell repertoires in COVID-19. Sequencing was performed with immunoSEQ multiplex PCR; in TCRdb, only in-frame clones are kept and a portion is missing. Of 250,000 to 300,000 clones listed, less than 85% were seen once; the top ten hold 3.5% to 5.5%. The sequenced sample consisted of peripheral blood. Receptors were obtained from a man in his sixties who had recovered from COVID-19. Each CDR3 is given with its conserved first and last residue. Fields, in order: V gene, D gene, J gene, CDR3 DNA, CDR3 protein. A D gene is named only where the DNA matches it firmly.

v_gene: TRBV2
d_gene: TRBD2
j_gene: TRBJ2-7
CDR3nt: TGTGCCAGCACCCCCGCGGCGTCAGCGGGAGCCCCCGAGCAGTACTTC
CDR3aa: CASTPAASAGAPEQYF

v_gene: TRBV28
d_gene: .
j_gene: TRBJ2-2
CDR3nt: TGTGCCAGCAGTTTCCTCAAACAGGGGAACACCGGGGAGCTGTTTTTT
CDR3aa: CASSFLKQGNTGELFF

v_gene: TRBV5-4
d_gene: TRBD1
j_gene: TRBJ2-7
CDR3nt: TGTGCCAGCAGCCGAGAGGCGGGGACAGGGGGGTACGAGCAGTACTTC
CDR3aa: CASSREAGTGGYEQYF

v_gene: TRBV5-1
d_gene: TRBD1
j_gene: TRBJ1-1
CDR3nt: TGCGCCAGCAGGACAGGGTGGGGCACTGAAGCTTTCTTT
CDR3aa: CASRTGWGTEAFF

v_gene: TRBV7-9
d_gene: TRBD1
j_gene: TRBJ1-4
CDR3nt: TGTGCCAGCAGCCGATCGGACAGGGGCTTAAGGGGTGAAAAACTGTTTTTT
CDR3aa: CASSRSDRGLRGEKLFF

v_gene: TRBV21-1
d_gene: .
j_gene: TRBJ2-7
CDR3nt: TGTGCCAGCAGCAAATTCAAGGGGGCGTACTACGAGCAGTACTTC
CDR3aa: CASSKFKGAYYEQYF

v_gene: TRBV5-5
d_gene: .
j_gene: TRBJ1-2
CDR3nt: TGTGCCAGCAGCAGCACAGGGATTACTCCCTATGGCTACACCTTC
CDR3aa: CASSSTGITPYGYTF

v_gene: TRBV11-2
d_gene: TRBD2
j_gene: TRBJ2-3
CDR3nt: TGTGCCAGCAGCTTGGCTAGCGGGACTAGTACAGATACGCAGTATTTT
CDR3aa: CASSLASGTSTDTQYF

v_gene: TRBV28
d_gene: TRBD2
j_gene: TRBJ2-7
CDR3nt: TGTGCCAGCAGTCCCGAAATAGCGGGGACGCACTACGAGCAGTACTTC
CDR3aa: CASSPEIAGTHYEQYF

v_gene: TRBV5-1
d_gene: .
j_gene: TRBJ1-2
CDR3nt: TGCGCCAGCAGCTTGGCTACAGCTACCTATGGCTACACCTTC
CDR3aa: CASSLATATYGYTF

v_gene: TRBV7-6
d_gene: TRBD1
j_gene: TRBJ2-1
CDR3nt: TGTGCCAGCAGCTTGACAGGGAGCACCTACAATGAGCAGTTCTTC
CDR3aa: CASSLTGSTYNEQFF

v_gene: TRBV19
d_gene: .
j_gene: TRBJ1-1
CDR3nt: TGTGCCAGTAGTATACGGAGGAACACTGAAGCTTTCTTT
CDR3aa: CASSIRRNTEAFF

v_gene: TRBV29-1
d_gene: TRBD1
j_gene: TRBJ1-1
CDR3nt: TGCAGCGTTTGGGACAGGGGGCGTCGGGACACTGAAGCTTTCTTT
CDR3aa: CSVWDRGRRDTEAFF

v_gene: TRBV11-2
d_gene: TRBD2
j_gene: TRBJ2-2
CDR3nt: TGTGCCAGCAGCTTGGAGGGGCTAGCGGACGGGGAGCTGTTTTTT
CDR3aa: CASSLEGLADGELFF

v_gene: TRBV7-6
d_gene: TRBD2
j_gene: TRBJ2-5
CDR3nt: TGTGCCAGCAGCCCCGTTACTAGCGGGGGGATAGAGACCCAGTACTTC
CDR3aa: CASSPVTSGGIETQYF

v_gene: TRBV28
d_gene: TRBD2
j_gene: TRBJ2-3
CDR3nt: TGTGCCAGCAGCCCATTCGGGAGGGTGGGCAGCCGCACAGATACGCAGTATTTT
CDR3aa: CASSPFGRVGSRTDTQYF

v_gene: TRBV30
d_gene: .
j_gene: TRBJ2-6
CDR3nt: TGTGCCGGGGGCTTTGCAAACTCTGGGGCCAACGTCCTGACTTTC
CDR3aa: CAGGFANSGANVLTF

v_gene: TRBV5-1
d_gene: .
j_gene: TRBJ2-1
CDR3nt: TGCGCCAGCAGCTTAGGCGCTAGCGTGGGGAATGAGCAGTTCTTC
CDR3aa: CASSLGASVGNEQFF

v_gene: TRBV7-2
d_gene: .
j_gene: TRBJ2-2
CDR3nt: TGTGCCAGCAGCTCTCAGGGGTATACCGGGGAGCTGTTTTTT
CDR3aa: CASSSQGYTGELFF